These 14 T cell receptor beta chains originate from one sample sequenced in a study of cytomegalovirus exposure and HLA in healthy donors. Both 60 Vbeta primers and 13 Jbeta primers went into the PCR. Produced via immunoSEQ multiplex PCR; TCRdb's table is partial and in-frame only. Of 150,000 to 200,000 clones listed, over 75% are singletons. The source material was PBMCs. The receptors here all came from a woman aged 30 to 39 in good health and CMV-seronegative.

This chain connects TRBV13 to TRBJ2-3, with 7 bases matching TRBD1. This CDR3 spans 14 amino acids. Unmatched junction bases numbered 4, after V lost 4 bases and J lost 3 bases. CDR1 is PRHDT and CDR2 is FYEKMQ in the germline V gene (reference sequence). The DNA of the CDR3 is TGTGCCAGCAGCTCGACGACAGGGACAGATACGCAGTATTTT. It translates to CASSSTTGTDTQYF.

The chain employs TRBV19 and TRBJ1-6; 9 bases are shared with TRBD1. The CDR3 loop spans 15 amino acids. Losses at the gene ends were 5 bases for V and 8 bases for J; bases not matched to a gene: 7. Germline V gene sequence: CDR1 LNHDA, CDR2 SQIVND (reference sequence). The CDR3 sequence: CASSPRTGVDSPLHF. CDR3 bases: TGTGCCAGTAGTCCAAGGACAGGGGTTGATTCACCCCTCCACTTT.

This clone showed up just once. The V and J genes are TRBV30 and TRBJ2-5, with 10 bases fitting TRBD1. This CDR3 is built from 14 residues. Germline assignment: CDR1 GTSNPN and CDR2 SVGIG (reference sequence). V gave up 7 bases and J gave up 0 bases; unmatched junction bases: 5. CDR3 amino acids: CALSGTGDQETQYF. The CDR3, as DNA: TGTGCCTTATCCGGGACAGGGGACCAAGAGACCCAGTACTTC.

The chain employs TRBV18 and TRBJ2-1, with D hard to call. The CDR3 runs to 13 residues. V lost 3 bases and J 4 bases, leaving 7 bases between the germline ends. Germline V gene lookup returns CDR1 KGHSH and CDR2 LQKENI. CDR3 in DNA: TGTGCCAGCTCACCCTCTTTTTACAATGAGCAGTTCTTC. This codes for CASSPSFYNEQFF.

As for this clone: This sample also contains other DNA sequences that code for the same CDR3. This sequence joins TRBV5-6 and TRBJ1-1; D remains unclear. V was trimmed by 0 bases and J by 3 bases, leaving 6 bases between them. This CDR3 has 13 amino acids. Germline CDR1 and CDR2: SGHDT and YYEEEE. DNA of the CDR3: TGTGCCAGCAGCTTGGGTTCTCACACTGAAGCTTTCTTT. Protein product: CASSLGSHTEAFF.

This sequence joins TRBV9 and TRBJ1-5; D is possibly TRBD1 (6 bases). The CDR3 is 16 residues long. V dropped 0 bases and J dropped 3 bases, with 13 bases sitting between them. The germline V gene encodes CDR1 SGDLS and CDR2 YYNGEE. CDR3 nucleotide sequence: TGTGCCAGCAGCGTAGCTGAAGGGGGAACCAATCAGCCCCAGCATTTT. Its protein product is CASSVAEGGTNQPQHF.

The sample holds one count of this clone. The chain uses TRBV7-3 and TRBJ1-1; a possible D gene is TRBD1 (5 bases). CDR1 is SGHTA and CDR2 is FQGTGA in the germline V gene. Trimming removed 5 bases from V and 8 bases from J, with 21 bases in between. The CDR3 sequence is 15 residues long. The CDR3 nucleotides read TGTGCCAGCAGCCCCATAGGCGACAGAACCACCGAAGCTTTCTTT. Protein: CASSPIGDRTTEAFF. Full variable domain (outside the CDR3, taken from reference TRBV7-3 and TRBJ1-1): GAGVSQTPSNKVTEKGKYVELRCDPISGHTALYWYRQSLGQGPEFLIYFQGTGAADDSGLPNDRFFAVRPEGSVSTLKIQRTERGDSAVYLCASSPIGDRTTEAFFGQGTRLTVV.

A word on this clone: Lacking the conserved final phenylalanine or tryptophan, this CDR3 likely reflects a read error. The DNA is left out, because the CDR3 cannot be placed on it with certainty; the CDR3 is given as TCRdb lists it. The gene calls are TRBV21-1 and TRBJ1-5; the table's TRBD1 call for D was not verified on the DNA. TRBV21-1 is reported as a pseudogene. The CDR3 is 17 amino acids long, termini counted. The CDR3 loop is CASSKRGRGQQNQPQHV.

The CDR3 DNA is TGTGCCAGCAGCCTAGCGGGGGGTGTAGAGACCCAGTACTTC. Translated, it gives CASSLAGGVETQYF. This sequence joins TRBV27 and TRBJ2-5; TRBD2 agrees at 11 bases. V shed 6 bases, J shed 4 bases, and the junction held 4 bases outside the gene matches. This CDR3 is built from 14 residues. Germline CDR1 is MNHEY and CDR2 is SMNVEV (reference sequence).

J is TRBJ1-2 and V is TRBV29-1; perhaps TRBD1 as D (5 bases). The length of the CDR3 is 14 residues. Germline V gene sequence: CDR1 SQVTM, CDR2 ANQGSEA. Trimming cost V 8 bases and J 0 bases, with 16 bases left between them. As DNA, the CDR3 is TGCAGCCACCATGCGGGGCCTCCTAACTATGGCTACACCTTC. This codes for CSHHAGPPNYGYTF.

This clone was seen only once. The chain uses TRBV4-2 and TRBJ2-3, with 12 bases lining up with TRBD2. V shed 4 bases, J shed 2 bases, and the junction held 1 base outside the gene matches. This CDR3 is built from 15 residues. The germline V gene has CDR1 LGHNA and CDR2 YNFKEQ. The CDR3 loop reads CASSRTSGVTDTQYF. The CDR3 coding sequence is TGTGCCAGCAGCCGGACTAGCGGGGTCACAGATACGCAGTATTTT.

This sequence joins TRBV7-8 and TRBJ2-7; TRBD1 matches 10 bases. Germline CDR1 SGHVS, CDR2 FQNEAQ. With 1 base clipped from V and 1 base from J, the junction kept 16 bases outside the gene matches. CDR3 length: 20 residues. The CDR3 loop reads CASSLGMTGGLTRSSYEQYF. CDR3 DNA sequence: TGTGCCAGCAGCTTAGGCATGACAGGGGGCCTTACTCGGTCGTCCTACGAGCAGTACTTC.

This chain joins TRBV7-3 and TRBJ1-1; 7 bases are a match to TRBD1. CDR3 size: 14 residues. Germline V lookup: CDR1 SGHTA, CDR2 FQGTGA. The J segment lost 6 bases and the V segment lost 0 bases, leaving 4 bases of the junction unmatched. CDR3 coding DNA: TGTGCCAGCAGCTTAACGACAGGGATGTCTGAAGCTTTCTTT. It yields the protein CASSLTTGMSEAFF.

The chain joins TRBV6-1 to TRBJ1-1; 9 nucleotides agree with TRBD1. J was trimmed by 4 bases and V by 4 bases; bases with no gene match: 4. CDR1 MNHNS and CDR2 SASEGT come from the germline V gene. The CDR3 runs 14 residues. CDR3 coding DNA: TGTGCCAGCAGTGTAAAGGGACAGGGCACTGAAGCTTTCTTT. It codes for CASSVKGQGTEAFF.